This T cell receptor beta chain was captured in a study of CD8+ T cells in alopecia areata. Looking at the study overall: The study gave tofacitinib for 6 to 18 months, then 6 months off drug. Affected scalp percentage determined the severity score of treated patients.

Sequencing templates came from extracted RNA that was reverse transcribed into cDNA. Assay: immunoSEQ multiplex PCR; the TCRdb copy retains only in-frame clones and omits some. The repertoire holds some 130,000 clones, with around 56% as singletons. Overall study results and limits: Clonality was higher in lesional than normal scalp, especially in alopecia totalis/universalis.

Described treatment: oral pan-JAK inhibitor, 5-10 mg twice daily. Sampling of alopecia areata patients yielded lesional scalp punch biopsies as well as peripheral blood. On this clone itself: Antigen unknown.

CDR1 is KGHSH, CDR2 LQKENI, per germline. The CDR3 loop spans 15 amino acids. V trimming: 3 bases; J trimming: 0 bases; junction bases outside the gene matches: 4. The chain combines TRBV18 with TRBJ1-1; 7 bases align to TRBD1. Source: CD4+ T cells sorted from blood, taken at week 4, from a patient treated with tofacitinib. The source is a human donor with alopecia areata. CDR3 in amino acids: CASSPVTGLNTEAFF. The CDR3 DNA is TGTGCCAGCTCACCCGTGACAGGGCTGAACACTGAAGCTTTCTTT.